This T cell receptor (beta chain) is drawn from a study of blood T cell repertoires in COVID-19. About the research overall: PBMCs, B-cell-depleted T cells, or T cells provided the cDNA or gDNA that made up the material.

This clone was counted once. Trimming took off 7 bases at V and 6 bases at J, with 15 bases between the two ends. The length of the CDR3 is 14 residues. Germline CDR1 reads KGHDR; CDR2 reads SFDVKD. How the authors handled the data: Reference gene primer amplification gave estimated nucleated cell counts. Some clones are missing from TCRdb's copy, which holds only in-frame ones; the method was immunoSEQ multiplex PCR. That table gives V, J and clone size, and the DNA gave D and trimming. This table holds 150,000 to 200,000 clones, around 80% found once. This clonotype was sampled from a woman older than 75 with active or convalescent COVID-19. Sequenced sample: peripheral blood. This chain joins TRBV24-1 and TRBJ2-1, with D perhaps TRBD2 (6 bases). In DNA form, the CDR3 reads TGTGCCACCAGCGGAGGGTATGCGGGCAATGAGCAGTTCTTC. Translating gives CATSGGYAGNEQFF.